These T cell receptor beta chains were read from a single sample in a study of blood T cell repertoires in COVID-19. Using immunoSEQ multiplex PCR, the repertoire was profiled, and TCRdb retains in-frame clones only, with some absent. The table lists approximately 150,000 clones, about 77% of them singletons. The sample consisted of peripheral blood. The receptors were sampled from a man in his fifties or sixties with acute or convalescent COVID-19. CDR3s include the opening cysteine and the closing phenylalanine or tryptophan. D genes are given only for firm matches. The size of a clone is reported for some rows only, either as once, few or many, or as a class for expanded clones.

clone_size	v_call	d_call	j_call	cdr3_nt	cdr3_aa
-	TRBV19	-	TRBJ1-2	TGTGCCAGTGAAGACAGCTACTATGGCTACACCTTC	CASEDSYYGYTF
-	TRBV4-1	-	TRBJ2-7	TGCGCCAGCAGCCAAGAGGCAGGCTCCTACGAGCAGTACTTC	CASSQEAGSYEQYF
-	TRBV19	-	TRBJ2-3	TGTGCCAGTAGTATGGAGGGTCTTCTAGATACGCAGTATTTT	CASSMEGLLDTQYF
-	TRBV7-8	-	TRBJ2-3	TGTGCCAGCAGCTTATCGGGGATTGGAGATACGCAGTATTTT	CASSLSGIGDTQYF
-	TRBV19	TRBD1	TRBJ2-7	TGTGCCAGTAGTTCCGGGACAGCGCTCCAGTACTTC	CASSSGTALQYF
once	TRBV6-2/TRBV6-3	TRBD2	TRBJ2-1	TGTGCCAGCAGTTACAGGCGGGAGAGTTACAATGAGCAGTTCTTC	CASSYRRESYNEQFF
-	TRBV3-1/TRBV3-2	TRBD1	TRBJ1-2	TGTGCCAGCAGCCGTAATACAGGGGATAAAGGCTATGGCTACACCTTC	CASSRNTGDKGYGYTF
once	TRBV27	TRBD1	TRBJ1-4	TGTGCCAGCAAGGGGGACAGGGCTCATGAAAAACTGTTTTTT	CASKGDRAHEKLFF
once	TRBV4-2	TRBD2	TRBJ2-1	TGTGCCAGCAGCCCGGAGCCGCTAGCGGAAAACAATGAGCAGTTCTTC	CASSPEPLAENNEQFF
few	TRBV18	-	TRBJ2-6	TGTGCCAGCTCACCCCCCGGGGTCGGGGCCAACGTCCTGACTTTC	CASSPPGVGANVLTF
-	TRBV7-3	TRBD1	TRBJ2-6	TGTGCCAGCAGCTCGGGACAGGGGGCGTCTGGGGCCAACGTCCTGACTTTC	CASSSGQGASGANVLTF
once	TRBV3-1/TRBV3-2	TRBD2	TRBJ2-3	TGTGCCAGCAGTCGGGAGGGCCTCACAGATACGCAGTATTTT	CASSREGLTDTQYF
few	TRBV4-1	TRBD2	TRBJ2-7	TGCGCCAGCAGCCAAGAGCTAGCGGGAGTGCGAGAGCAGTACTTC	CASSQELAGVREQYF
-	TRBV19	-	TRBJ1-1	TGTGCCAGTAGTATTGGAGAGCACACTGAAGCTTTCTTT	CASSIGEHTEAFF
-	TRBV10-3	TRBD2	TRBJ2-7	TGTGCCATCATGAGGACTAGCGGGGCTAGCTCCTACGAGCAGTACTTC	CAIMRTSGASSYEQYF
-	TRBV24-1	TRBD1	TRBJ2-2	TGTGCCACCAGTGACTACGGACAGGGTAGTTCCGGGGAGCTGTTTTTT	CATSDYGQGSSGELFF
few	TRBV29-1	TRBD2	TRBJ2-7	TGCAGCGTTGAGGGAGGGACTAGCGTCTCCTACGAGCAGTACTTC	CSVEGGTSVSYEQYF
-	TRBV5-1	TRBD1	TRBJ2-5	TGCGCCAGCAGCCCACAGGGGGTGGGGCTGGAAACCCAGTACTTC	CASSPQGVGLETQYF
-	TRBV11-1	TRBD2	TRBJ2-7	TGTGCCAGCAGCTTAGCCGGGACTAGCGGGATATACGAGCAGTACTTC	CASSLAGTSGIYEQYF
-	TRBV5-6	TRBD1	TRBJ1-6	TGTGCCAGCAGCTTACAGGGGTCACCCCTCCACTTT	CASSLQGSPLHF
-	TRBV11-2	-	TRBJ1-1	TGTGCCAGCAGCTTTGACGGGGGGCTTGGCACTGAAGCTTTCTTT	CASSFDGGLGTEAFF
-	TRBV7-8	TRBD1	TRBJ1-4	TGTGCCAGCAGCTTGGAGGGGGCGAGTGAAAAACTGTTTTTT	CASSLEGASEKLFF
-	TRBV19	TRBD1	TRBJ1-6	TGTGCCAGTAGTATTGGGACAGTGAATTCACCCCTCCACTTT	CASSIGTVNSPLHF
-	TRBV27	-	TRBJ2-3	TGTGCCAGCAGTCAACCGGGAGTATCAGATACGCAGTATTTT	CASSQPGVSDTQYF
-	TRBV18	TRBD2	TRBJ2-1	TGTGCCAGCTCCCCTTATAGAGTAGCGGGCCCAAATGAGCAGTTCTTC	CASSPYRVAGPNEQFF
few	TRBV19	-	TRBJ2-2	TGTGCCAGTAGTATCCTGAGGGGAGGTAACACCGGGGAGCTGTTTTTT	CASSILRGGNTGELFF
-	TRBV5-4	TRBD2	TRBJ2-5	TGTGCCAGCAGCGGCGGGACTACCCAAGAGACCCAGTACTTC	CASSGGTTQETQYF
-	TRBV27	-	TRBJ2-7	TGTGCCAGCAGTCTCCTTAGCTCCTACGAGCAGTACTTC	CASSLLSSYEQYF
-	TRBV19	-	TRBJ1-5	TGTGCCAGTAGTAGGGGGGGCTACAATCAGCCCCAGCATTTT	CASSRGGYNQPQHF
few	TRBV12-5	-	TRBJ2-2	TGTGCTAGTGGTTTGGTACAGGGAGGGACCGGGGAGCTGTTTTTT	CASGLVQGGTGELFF
few	TRBV4-1	TRBD2	TRBJ2-7	TGCGCCAGCAGCCAAGATGTGGCTAGCGGGAGTTTCGAGCAGTACTTC	CASSQDVASGSFEQYF
-	TRBV6-5	TRBD1	TRBJ1-1	TGTGCCAGCAGAGACAGGGGAACTGAAGCTTTCTTT	CASRDRGTEAFF
many	TRBV28	TRBD1	TRBJ1-1	TGTGCCAGCAGTTTGACAGGGAGTCTCACTGAAGCTTTCTTT	CASSLTGSLTEAFF
-	TRBV19	-	TRBJ2-1	TGTGCCAGTAGTATCGGGCGGGACTCCTACAATGAGCAGTTCTTC	CASSIGRDSYNEQFF
-	TRBV2	TRBD2	TRBJ2-2	TGTGCCAGCAACCGTAGCGGGAGACGAACCGGGGAGCTGTTTTTT	CASNRSGRRTGELFF
-	TRBV5-1	TRBD2	TRBJ2-1	TGCGCCAGCACCGTAGCGGGAGGGCGTTACAATGAGCAGTTCTTC	CASTVAGGRYNEQFF
-	TRBV7-8	-	TRBJ2-3	TGTGCCAGCAGCTTAGCCGGGGGTGGTAACACAGATACGCAGTATTTT	CASSLAGGGNTDTQYF
few	TRBV19	-	TRBJ1-1	TGTGCCAGTAGTCCTATACAGGTCCAAAACACTGAAGCTTTCTTT	CASSPIQVQNTEAFF
-	TRBV28	TRBD2	TRBJ2-7	TGTGCCAGCAGTTTACTCTGGACTAGCGGGACCGCCTACGAGCAGTACTTC	CASSLLWTSGTAYEQYF
-	TRBV3-1/TRBV3-2	TRBD1	TRBJ2-1	TGTGCCAGCAGCCAAGAAAGACAGGGGGCAAGTCTAAATGAGCAGTTCTTC	CASSQERQGASLNEQFF
-	TRBV7-6	TRBD1	TRBJ2-7	TGTGCCAGCAGCTTGGGGACAGGGGCCGAGCAGTACTTC	CASSLGTGAEQYF
-	TRBV4-1	-	TRBJ2-1	TGCGCCAGCAGCCAAGATCCCAGGACAAAGCAGTTCTTC	CASSQDPRTKQFF
-	TRBV6-5	-	TRBJ1-1	TGTGCCAGCAGAGTACAACAGAACACTGAAGCTTTCTTT	CASRVQQNTEAFF
-	TRBV27	-	TRBJ2-7	TGTGCCAGCAGTACCTCAGGGGTAGTGTACGAGCAGTACTTC	CASSTSGVVYEQYF
few	TRBV30	TRBD2	TRBJ2-3	TGTGCCTGGGGCACTGGGACTAGCGGCACAGATACGCAGTATTTT	CAWGTGTSGTDTQYF
-	TRBV25-1	TRBD1	TRBJ1-4	TGTGCCGTGTCGTCCGGGACAGGGAATGAAAAACTGTTTTTT	CAVSSGTGNEKLFF
-	TRBV5-1	-	TRBJ2-4	TGCGCCAGCTCCTGGACAGGGAGGGAAAACATTCAGTACTTC	CASSWTGRENIQYF
-	TRBV5-6	-	TRBJ2-5	TGTGCCAGCAGCCTGGTGCAGGAGACCCAGTACTTC	CASSLVQETQYF
-	TRBV28	TRBD1	TRBJ2-2	TGTGCCAGCAGCCCGGGGGGACAGGGTTCCGGGGAGCTGTTTTTT	CASSPGGQGSGELFF
once	TRBV5-4	-	TRBJ2-7	TGTGCCAGCAGACACGACTGGGCCTACGAGCAGTACTTC	CASRHDWAYEQYF
-	TRBV5-1	TRBD2	TRBJ2-3	TGCGCCAGCAGCTTACCGGGACTAGCGGGAGGGCCGAGGACAGATACGCAGTATTTT	CASSLPGLAGGPRTDTQYF
-	TRBV29-1	TRBD1	TRBJ2-7	TGCAGCGTTCGGACAGGGAAGTACGAGCAGTACTTC	CSVRTGKYEQYF
-	TRBV2	-	TRBJ2-5	TGTGCCAGCAGTGAAGTTAGACAGTACGGGCAAGAGACCCAGTACTTC	CASSEVRQYGQETQYF
few	TRBV12-5	TRBD2	TRBJ2-2	TGTGCTAGTGCCCCACTAGCGGGAGGGGGAGGCGGGGAGCTGTTTTTT	CASAPLAGGGGGELFF
-	TRBV27	TRBD2	TRBJ2-1	TGTGCCAGCAGTTTTAGCGGGAGGAGTCTCTCCTACAATGAGCAGTTCTTC	CASSFSGRSLSYNEQFF